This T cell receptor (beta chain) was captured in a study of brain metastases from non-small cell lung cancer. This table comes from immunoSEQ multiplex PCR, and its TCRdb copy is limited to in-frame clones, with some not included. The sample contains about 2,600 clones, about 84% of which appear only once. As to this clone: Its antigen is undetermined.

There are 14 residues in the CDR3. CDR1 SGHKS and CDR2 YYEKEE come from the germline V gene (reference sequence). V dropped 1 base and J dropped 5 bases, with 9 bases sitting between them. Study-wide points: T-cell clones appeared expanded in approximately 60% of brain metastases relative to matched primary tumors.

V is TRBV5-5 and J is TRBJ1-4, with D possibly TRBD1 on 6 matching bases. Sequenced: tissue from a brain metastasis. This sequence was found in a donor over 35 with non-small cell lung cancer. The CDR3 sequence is CASSLRTVNEKLFF. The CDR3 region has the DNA TGTGCCAGCAGCTTGCGGACAGTAAATGAAAAACTGTTTTTT.